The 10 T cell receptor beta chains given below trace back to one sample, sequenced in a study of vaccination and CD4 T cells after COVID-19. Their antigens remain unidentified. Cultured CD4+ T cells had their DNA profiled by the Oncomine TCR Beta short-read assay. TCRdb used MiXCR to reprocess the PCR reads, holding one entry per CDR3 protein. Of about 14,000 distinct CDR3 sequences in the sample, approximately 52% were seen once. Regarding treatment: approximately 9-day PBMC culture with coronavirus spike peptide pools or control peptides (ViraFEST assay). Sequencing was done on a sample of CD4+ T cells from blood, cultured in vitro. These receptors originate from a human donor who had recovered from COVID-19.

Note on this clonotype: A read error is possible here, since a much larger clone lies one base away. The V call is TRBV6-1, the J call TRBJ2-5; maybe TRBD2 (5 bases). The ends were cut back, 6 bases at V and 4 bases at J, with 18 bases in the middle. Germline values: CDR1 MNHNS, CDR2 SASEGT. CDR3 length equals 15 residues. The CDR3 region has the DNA TGTGCCAGCAGGGGAAACGGGGAAAAGCGAGAGACCCAGTACTTC. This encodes CASRGNGEKRETQYF.

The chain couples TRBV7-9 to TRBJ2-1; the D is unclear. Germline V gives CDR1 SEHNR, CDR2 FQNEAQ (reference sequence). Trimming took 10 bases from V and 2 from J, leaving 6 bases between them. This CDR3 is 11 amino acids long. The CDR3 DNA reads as TGTGCCACTGAGGCCTACAATGAGCAGTTCTTC. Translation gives CATEAYNEQFF.

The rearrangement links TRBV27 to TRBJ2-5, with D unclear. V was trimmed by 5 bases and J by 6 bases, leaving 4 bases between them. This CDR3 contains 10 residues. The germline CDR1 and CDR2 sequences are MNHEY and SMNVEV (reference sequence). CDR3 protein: CASSIKTQYF. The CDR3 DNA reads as TGTGCCAGCAGTATTAAGACCCAGTACTTC.

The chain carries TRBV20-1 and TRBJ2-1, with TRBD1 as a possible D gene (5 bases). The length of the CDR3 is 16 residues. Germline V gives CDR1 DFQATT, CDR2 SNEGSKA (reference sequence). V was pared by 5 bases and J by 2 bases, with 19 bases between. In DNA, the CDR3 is TGCAGTGCTCCACTCTCGACAGCCACTGCCTACAATGAGCAGTTCTTC. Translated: CSAPLSTATAYNEQFF.

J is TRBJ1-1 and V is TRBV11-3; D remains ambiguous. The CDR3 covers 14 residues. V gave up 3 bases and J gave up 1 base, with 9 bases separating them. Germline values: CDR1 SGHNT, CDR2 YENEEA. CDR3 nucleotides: TGTGCCAGCAGCTTTGGCGGATCGAACACTGAAGCTTTCTTT. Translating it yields CASSFGGSNTEAFF.

The CDR3 loop reads CAINDRAGNQPQHF. The CDR3 coding sequence is TGTGCCATCAATGACAGGGCCGGCAATCAGCCCCAGCATTTT. The chain joins TRBV10-3 to TRBJ1-5, with TRBD1 matching over 7 bases. The CDR3 has 14 amino acids. V gave up 7 bases and J gave up 2 bases; unmatched junction bases: 5. Germline loops: CDR1 ENHRY, CDR2 SYGVKD.

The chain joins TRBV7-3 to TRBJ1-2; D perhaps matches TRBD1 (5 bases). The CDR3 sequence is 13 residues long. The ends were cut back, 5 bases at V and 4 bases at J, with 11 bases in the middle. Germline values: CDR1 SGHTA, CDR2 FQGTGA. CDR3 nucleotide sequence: TGTGCCAGCAGCCTGGGGGGATTCTATGGCTACACCTTC. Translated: CASSLGGFYGYTF.

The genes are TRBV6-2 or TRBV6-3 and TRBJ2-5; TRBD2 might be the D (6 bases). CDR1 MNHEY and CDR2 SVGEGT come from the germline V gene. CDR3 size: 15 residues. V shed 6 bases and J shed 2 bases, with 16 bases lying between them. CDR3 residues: CASRPNLLAQETQYF. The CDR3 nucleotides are TGTGCCAGCAGACCTAACTTACTAGCACAAGAGACCCAGTACTTC.

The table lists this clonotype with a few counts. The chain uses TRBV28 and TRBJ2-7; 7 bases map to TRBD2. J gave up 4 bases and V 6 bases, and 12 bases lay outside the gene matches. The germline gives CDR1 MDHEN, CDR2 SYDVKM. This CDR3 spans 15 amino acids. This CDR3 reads CASRGGGTALYEQYF. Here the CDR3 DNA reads TGTGCCAGCAGGGGGGGGGGGACGGCCCTATACGAGCAGTACTTC.

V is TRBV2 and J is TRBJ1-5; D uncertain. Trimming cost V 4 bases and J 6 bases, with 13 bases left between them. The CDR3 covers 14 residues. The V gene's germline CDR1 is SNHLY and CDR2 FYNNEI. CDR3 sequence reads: CASSGRGEGQPQHF. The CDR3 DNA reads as TGTGCCAGCAGTGGGCGTGGGGAGGGTCAGCCCCAGCATTTT.